This T cell receptor (beta chain) was recorded in a study of OX40 agonist ivuxolimab in advanced cancers. Background on the study: At approximately 80% male, the cohort had a mean age of approximately 64 years, ranging from about 20 to 79. Study-wide results and limits: At 0.1 to 3.0 mg/kg and by week 6, clonal expansion occurred in CD4+ and CD8+ blood T cells.

Note on this clone: Its antigen is undetermined.

The germline gives CDR1 MGHDK, CDR2 SYGVNS. Trimming removed 0 bases at V and 7 bases at J, with 9 bases between. The CDR3 spans 14 residues. Patients had blood sampled at baseline and again on cycle 4 day 1 and cycle 7 day 1. Some clones are missing from TCRdb's copy, which holds only in-frame ones; the method was immunoSEQ multiplex PCR. The top ten clones hold roughly 2% of a sample with 55,000 to 70,000 clones, 84% of them seen once. Sequencing used CD4+ or CD8+ T cells sorted from blood, obtained in a trial of the OX40 agonist ivuxolimab. The rearrangement joins TRBV25-1 to TRBJ2-2; D is ambiguous. The source is an adult with an advanced solid tumor such as melanoma, head and neck, liver or kidney cancer. DNA of the CDR3: TGTGCCAGCAGTGAATATAGATCGGGCGGGGAGCTGTTTTTT. It encodes CASSEYRSGGELFF.